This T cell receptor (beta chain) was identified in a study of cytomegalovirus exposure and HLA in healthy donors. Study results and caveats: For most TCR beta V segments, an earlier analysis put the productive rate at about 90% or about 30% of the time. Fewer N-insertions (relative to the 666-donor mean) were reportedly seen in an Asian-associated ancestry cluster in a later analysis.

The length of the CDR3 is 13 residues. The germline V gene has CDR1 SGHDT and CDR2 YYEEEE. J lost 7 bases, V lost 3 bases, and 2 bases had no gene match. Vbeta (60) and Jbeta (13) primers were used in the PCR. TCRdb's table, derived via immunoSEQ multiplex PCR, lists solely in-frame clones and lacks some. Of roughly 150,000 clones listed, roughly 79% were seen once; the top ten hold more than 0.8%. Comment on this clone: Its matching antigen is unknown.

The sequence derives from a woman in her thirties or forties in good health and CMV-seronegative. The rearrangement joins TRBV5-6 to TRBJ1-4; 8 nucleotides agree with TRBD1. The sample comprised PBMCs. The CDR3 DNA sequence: TGTGCCAGCAGCTGGGGACAGGCTGAAAAACTGTTTTTT. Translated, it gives CASSWGQAEKLFF.